Listed below are T cell receptor beta chains from one sample, sequenced in a study of blood T cell repertoires in COVID-19. Sequenced by immunoSEQ multiplex PCR; TCRdb stores in-frame clones only, minus some. The table records a few hundred thousand clones, around 89% of them present only once. Sequencing was performed on PBMCs or T cells enriched from blood (not recorded which). The source of these receptors is a woman aged 40 to 49 with acute COVID-19. Both conserved end residues are part of each CDR3. A D gene is named only where the DNA matches it firmly. Where a row states a size, it is once, few, many or the class of an expanded clone; other rows omit it.

clone_size	v_call	d_call	j_call	cdr3_aa	cdr3_nt
NA	TRBV20-1	TRBD2	TRBJ2-1	CSARRENEQFF	TGCAGTGCTAGGCGGGAGAATGAGCAGTTCTTC
NA	TRBV7-2	TRBD2	TRBJ2-1	CASTQGLAGNEQFF	TGTGCCAGCACCCAAGGGCTAGCGGGAAATGAGCAGTTCTTC
NA	TRBV7-8	TRBD1	TRBJ2-2	CASSLWGTGDTGELFF	TGTGCCAGCAGCTTGTGGGGGACAGGGGACACCGGGGAGCTGTTTTTT
NA	TRBV29-1	TRBD2	TRBJ2-5	CSVAEPGLRDF	TGCAGCGTTGCTGAGCCGGGACTACGCGACTTC
NA	TRBV6-2/TRBV6-3	TRBD2	TRBJ2-5	CASSSPRTSGVQETQYF	TGTGCCAGCAGTTCTCCTCGGACTAGCGGGGTTCAAGAGACCCAGTACTTC
once	TRBV9	TRBD1	TRBJ1-1	CASSVGQQMNTEAFF	TGTGCCAGCAGCGTGGGACAGCAAATGAACACTGAAGCTTTCTTT
NA	TRBV11-3	NA	TRBJ1-3	CASSSDSGNTIYF	TGTGCCAGCAGCTCAGATAGTGGAAACACCATATATTTT
NA	TRBV5-1	NA	TRBJ1-6	CASSLAPGYNSPLHF	TGCGCCAGCAGCTTGGCACCAGGCTATAATTCACCCCTCCACTTT
NA	TRBV4-3	TRBD2	TRBJ2-5	CASSQVASGGVETQYF	TGCGCCAGCAGCCAAGTGGCTAGCGGGGGGGTAGAGACCCAGTACTTC
NA	TRBV5-1	NA	TRBJ1-3	CASSLTHSTGNTIYF	TGCGCCAGCAGCTTGACACATTCAACTGGAAACACCATATATTTT
NA	TRBV7-9	NA	TRBJ1-2	CASSPPGANYGYTF	TGTGCCAGCAGCCCCCCGGGAGCTAACTATGGCTACACCTTC
once	TRBV4-1	TRBD1	TRBJ2-3	CASKWDRDFSTDTQYF	TGCGCCAGCAAATGGGACAGGGACTTTAGCACAGATACGCAGTATTTT
NA	TRBV3-1/TRBV3-2	TRBD2	TRBJ2-3	CASSRAGEDTQYF	TGTGCCAGCAGCCGAGCGGGGGAAGATACGCAGTATTTT
NA	TRBV4-2	NA	TRBJ2-3	CASSQDASGMGTDTQYF	TGTGCCAGCAGCCAAGATGCGAGCGGCATGGGGACAGATACGCAGTATTTT
NA	TRBV2	TRBD1	TRBJ1-5	CASSGQGVWQPQHF	TGTGCCAGCAGTGGACAGGGGGTATGGCAGCCCCAGCATTTT
NA	TRBV3-1/TRBV3-2	TRBD1	TRBJ1-1	CASSQGTGVTEAFF	TGTGCCAGCAGCCAGGGGACAGGGGTCACTGAAGCTTTCTTT
NA	TRBV10-3	TRBD1	TRBJ2-1	CAISDVQGPRNEQFF	TGTGCCATCAGTGACGTACAGGGGCCACGCAATGAGCAGTTCTTC
once	TRBV3-1/TRBV3-2	NA	TRBJ1-2	CASSLGTYYTF	TGTGCCAGCAGCCTCGGGACATACTACACCTTC
NA	TRBV9	TRBD1	TRBJ2-5	CASSVAPGQGQETQYF	TGTGCCAGCAGCGTAGCACCGGGACAGGGCCAAGAGACCCAGTACTTC
NA	TRBV19	TRBD1	TRBJ1-2	CASATGKVGYTF	TGTGCCAGTGCGACAGGGAAGGTTGGCTACACCTTC
NA	TRBV7-8	TRBD2	TRBJ2-1	CASSSRTSGGLTNEQFF	TGTGCCAGCAGCTCTAGGACTAGCGGGGGCCTTACGAATGAGCAGTTCTTC
NA	TRBV5-6	TRBD1	TRBJ1-3	CASSSPTGPGNTIYF	TGTGCCAGCAGCTCGCCGACAGGGCCCGGAAACACCATATATTTT
NA	TRBV3-1/TRBV3-2	TRBD1	TRBJ1-2	CASSQTRTGDGYTF	TGTGCCAGCAGCCAAACGCGGACAGGGGATGGCTACACCTTC
NA	TRBV24-1	NA	TRBJ2-2	CATRGGGSGELFF	TGTGCCACCAGGGGAGGAGGTAGCGGGGAGCTGTTTTTT
NA	TRBV29-1	NA	TRBJ1-2	CSAKDTDYGYTF	TGCAGCGCCAAGGACACCGACTATGGCTACACCTTC
NA	TRBV5-4	TRBD1	TRBJ1-2	CASSGTGGDYGYTF	TGTGCCAGCAGCGGGACAGGGGGCGACTATGGCTACACCTTC
NA	TRBV5-1	TRBD1	TRBJ1-3	CASRLQGATGNTIYF	TGCGCCAGCAGATTACAGGGGGCAACTGGAAACACCATATATTTT
NA	TRBV19	TRBD2	TRBJ2-5	CASKRGASGYQETQYF	TGTGCCAGTAAGAGAGGGGCTAGCGGATATCAAGAGACCCAGTACTTC
NA	TRBV19	NA	TRBJ1-1	CASRLGATYTEAFF	TGTGCCAGTAGGCTAGGGGCGACTTACACTGAAGCTTTCTTT
NA	TRBV14	NA	TRBJ1-4	CASSPRQGSNEKLFF	TGTGCCAGCAGCCCGAGGCAGGGCTCTAATGAAAAACTGTTTTTT
NA	TRBV9	NA	TRBJ1-5	CASSVLSCDHEGEGSNQPQHF	TGTGCCAGCAGCGTATTGTCGTGTGACCATGAGGGGGAAGGTAGCAATCAGCCCCAGCATTTT
NA	TRBV18	NA	TRBJ2-6	CASSDRRGSGANVLTF	TGTGCCAGCTCAGATCGACGGGGCTCTGGGGCCAACGTCCTGACTTTC
NA	TRBV28	NA	TRBJ1-2	CASSLPGAGYGYTF	TGTGCCAGCAGTTTACCAGGGGCCGGCTATGGCTACACCTTC
NA	TRBV6-2/TRBV6-3	NA	TRBJ1-5	CASSYSNRDNQPQHF	TGTGCCAGCAGTTACTCAAACAGGGACAATCAGCCCCAGCATTTT
NA	TRBV5-1	TRBD2	TRBJ2-1	CASASGGNEQFF	TGCGCCAGCGCTAGCGGGGGGAATGAGCAGTTCTTC
once	TRBV2	TRBD1	TRBJ1-1	CASSRGQGNGEAFF	TGTGCCAGCAGTCGGGGACAGGGAAATGGTGAAGCTTTCTTT
once	TRBV7-9	NA	TRBJ2-5	CASSLEGQQETQYF	TGTGCCAGCAGCTTAGAAGGACAGCAAGAGACCCAGTACTTC
NA	TRBV7-2	TRBD2	TRBJ2-5	CASSLRRRGGGETQYF	TGTGCCAGCAGCTTAAGGAGGCGGGGGGGCGGCGAGACCCAGTACTTC
NA	TRBV19	NA	TRBJ1-6	CASSIARGGESPLHF	TGTGCCAGTAGTATAGCAAGAGGGGGGGAGTCACCCCTCCACTTT
NA	TRBV6-2/TRBV6-3	TRBD1	TRBJ2-6	CASSQDRAGANVLTF	TGTGCCAGCAGTCAGGACAGGGCCGGGGCCAACGTCCTGACTTTC
once	TRBV29-1	NA	TRBJ2-1	CSVGQGISLFF	NA
NA	TRBV4-1	NA	TRBJ2-5	CASSQPGTPQETQYF	TGCGCCAGCAGCCAACCCGGGACTCCACAAGAGACCCAGTACTTC
NA	TRBV3-1/TRBV3-2	NA	TRBJ2-2	CASSQATGFGELFF	TGTGCCAGCAGCCAAGCTACAGGGTTCGGGGAGCTGTTTTTT
NA	TRBV7-2	TRBD1	TRBJ1-6	CASSPRDRENSPLHF	TGTGCCAGCAGCCCCCGGGACAGGGAGAATTCACCCCTCCACTTT
few	TRBV9	NA	TRBJ2-1	CASSANGGEQFF	TGTGCCAGCAGCGCTAACGGGGGTGAGCAGTTCTTC
NA	TRBV5-6	NA	TRBJ2-3	CASSLDLADTQYF	TGTGCCAGCAGCTTGGACCTAGCGGATACGCAGTATTTT
NA	TRBV7-8	TRBD1	TRBJ1-4	CASSSDREGEKLFF	TGTGCCAGCAGCTCCGACAGGGAAGGGGAAAAACTGTTTTTT
NA	TRBV11-2	NA	TRBJ2-7	CASSQGLNEQYF	TGTGCCAGCAGCCAGGGGTTAAACGAGCAGTACTTC
NA	TRBV6-2/TRBV6-3	TRBD2	TRBJ2-5	CASSLRGARETQYF	TGTGCCAGCAGTTTGCGGGGGGCCAGAGAGACCCAGTACTTC
NA	TRBV10-2	TRBD2	TRBJ2-3	CASSEWASGRAAVDTQYF	TGCGCCAGCAGTGAGTGGGCTAGCGGGAGGGCCGCTGTGGATACGCAGTATTTT
NA	TRBV2	TRBD1	TRBJ1-2	CAVRTGGRYGYTF	TGTGCCGTTAGGACAGGGGGGAGATATGGCTACACCTTC
once	TRBV2	NA	TRBJ2-7	CASSAGRGREQYF	TGTGCCAGCAGTGCTGGGCGAGGGAGGGAGCAGTACTTC
NA	TRBV6-5	NA	TRBJ2-5	CASSPGSKSETQYF	TGTGCCAGCAGCCCGGGGAGCAAGTCGGAGACCCAGTACTTC
NA	TRBV11-2	TRBD1	TRBJ2-5	CASSPGTGPQETQYF	TGTGCCAGCAGCCCGGGGACAGGGCCGCAAGAGACCCAGTACTTC
NA	TRBV7-2	NA	TRBJ1-5	CASTPSQGSNQPQHF	TGTGCCAGCACCCCTTCCCAGGGGAGCAATCAGCCCCAGCATTTT
NA	TRBV7-2	NA	TRBJ2-3	CASSFNTDTQYF	TGTGCCAGCAGCTTTAACACAGATACGCAGTATTTT
NA	TRBV6-5	NA	TRBJ2-3	CASSYSPGPSTDTQYF	TGTGCCAGCAGTTACTCCCCGGGTCCTAGCACAGATACGCAGTATTTT
NA	TRBV30	NA	TRBJ1-5	CAWRGGGNQPQHF	TGTGCCTGGAGGGGGGGAGGCAATCAGCCCCAGCATTTT
NA	TRBV11-2	NA	TRBJ1-2	CASSLELGSGGYTF	TGTGCCAGCAGCTTAGAGTTGGGTTCAGGGGGCTACACCTTC